The rows below give T cell receptor beta chains drawn from one sample of a study of blood T cell repertoires in COVID-19. Method: immunoSEQ multiplex PCR; TCRdb's copy keeps in-frame clones and lacks some. The sample holds 400,000 to 500,000 clones, approximately 91% seen once. What was sequenced was PBMCs or T cells enriched from blood (not recorded which). The receptors originated from a woman under 30 who had been exposed to COVID-19. Each CDR3 is given without its conserved first and last residue. Size is omitted from some rows. Given values are once, few, many or a class for expanded clones.

j_call: TRBJ1-2; cdr3_length: 11; v_call: TRBV24-1; clone_size: .; cdr3_aa: ATSLGLNYGYT
j_call: TRBJ1-1; cdr3_length: 13; v_call: TRBV11-2; clone_size: once; cdr3_aa: ASSLDPLGNTEAF
j_call: TRBJ2-7; cdr3_length: 13; v_call: TRBV6-5; clone_size: once; cdr3_aa: ASSYGASGGYEQY
j_call: TRBJ1-2; cdr3_length: 13; v_call: TRBV18; clone_size: .; cdr3_aa: ASSSGTGLGYGYT
j_call: TRBJ2-3; cdr3_length: 13; v_call: TRBV27; clone_size: .; cdr3_aa: ASKTGTVSTDTQY
j_call: TRBJ2-7; cdr3_length: 14; v_call: TRBV25-1; clone_size: .; cdr3_aa: ASSEKSGHRSYEQY
j_call: TRBJ1-1; cdr3_length: 11; v_call: TRBV7-6; clone_size: .; cdr3_aa: ASSLQGNTEAF
j_call: TRBJ1-1; cdr3_length: 12; v_call: TRBV3-1/TRBV3-2; clone_size: few; cdr3_aa: ASSPQTGNTEAF
j_call: TRBJ1-1; cdr3_length: 12; v_call: TRBV28; clone_size: .; cdr3_aa: ASSQDRVRTEAF
j_call: TRBJ1-5; cdr3_length: 13; v_call: TRBV15; clone_size: .; cdr3_aa: ATSRRARRNQPQH
j_call: TRBJ2-7; cdr3_length: 13; v_call: TRBV19; clone_size: .; cdr3_aa: ASSIFLSSPYEQY
j_call: TRBJ1-2; cdr3_length: 11; v_call: TRBV5-6; clone_size: once; cdr3_aa: ASSLRGAYGYT
j_call: TRBJ1-4; cdr3_length: 12; v_call: TRBV11-2; clone_size: .; cdr3_aa: ASNGQGAGEKLF
j_call: TRBJ1-6; cdr3_length: 11; v_call: TRBV11-2; clone_size: .; cdr3_aa: ASNINNNSPLH
j_call: TRBJ2-1; cdr3_length: 9; v_call: TRBV28; clone_size: .; cdr3_aa: ASSLGSSQF
j_call: TRBJ2-7; cdr3_length: 13; v_call: TRBV5-6; clone_size: few; cdr3_aa: ASRRRRDTTYEQY
j_call: TRBJ2-7; cdr3_length: 9; v_call: TRBV28; clone_size: .; cdr3_aa: ASRERQEQY
j_call: TRBJ2-5; cdr3_length: 13; v_call: TRBV3-1/TRBV3-2; clone_size: .; cdr3_aa: ASSQEAPGRETQY
j_call: TRBJ1-4; cdr3_length: 12; v_call: TRBV28; clone_size: .; cdr3_aa: ASSLWQINEKLF
j_call: TRBJ1-4; cdr3_length: 16; v_call: TRBV4-1; clone_size: few; cdr3_aa: ASSQGLIGAQGDEKLF
j_call: TRBJ2-3; cdr3_length: 15; v_call: TRBV18; clone_size: .; cdr3_aa: ASSPSRMAGSTDTQY
j_call: TRBJ2-7; cdr3_length: 12; v_call: TRBV10-3; clone_size: .; cdr3_aa: AISESGVPYEQY